Below are 9 T cell receptor beta chains sequenced from a single sample in a study of CD8+CD57+ T cells in acquired aplastic anemia. It was genomic DNA that served as the template for profiling TCR beta VDJ and CDR3. Each CDR3 protein is one row after TCRdb ran MiXCR on the reads. The table lists roughly 100,000 distinct CDR3 sequences, around 70% of them singletons. Before being chosen for sequencing, patients had shown CD8+CD57+ cell expansion by flow cytometry. Sequenced material: sorted CD4+, CD8+, or CD8+CD57+ T cells (not recorded which) from PBMCs. Receptors were obtained from a human donor with aplastic anemia.

CDR3 coding DNA: TGTGCCACCAGCAGCCTAGCGGGACAGGGATACGAGCAGTACTTC. Its translation is CATSSLAGQGYEQYF. This chain links TRBV15 with TRBJ2-7; D assignment may be TRBD1 or TRBD2 (9 bases each). The CDR3 runs to 15 residues. Trimming cost V 3 bases and J 4 bases, with 16 bases left between them. Germline V gene data show CDR1 as LNHNV and CDR2 as YYDKDF (reference sequence).

The chain uses TRBV10-3 and TRBJ2-7; 9 nucleotides line up with TRBD1. Germline V CDR1 and CDR2: ENHRY, SYGVKD. V dropped 6 bases and J dropped 7; count of bases not matched to a gene: 7. This CDR3 spans 13 amino acids. In DNA form, the CDR3 reads TGTGCCATCAGCCCACAGGGGGCGCGTGAGCAGTACTTC. Translation: CAISPQGAREQYF.

The chain has TRBV19 and TRBJ1-2; D is uncertain. The CDR3 loop spans 13 amino acids. The germline V gene has CDR1 LNHDA and CDR2 SQIVND (reference sequence). The germline V and J ends were trimmed by 6 bases and 6 bases, with 14 bases remaining between them. For the CDR3, the DNA is TGTGCCAGTAGGCAGAGACGGAGAGATGGCTACACCTTC. Residues: CASRQRRRDGYTF.

The rearrangement links TRBV20-1 to TRBJ2-7; TRBD1 aligns across 7 bases. The CDR3 loop spans 13 amino acids. The ends lost 6 bases at V and 0 bases at J; junction bases unmatched: 5. Germline V lookup: CDR1 DFQATT, CDR2 SNEGSKA (reference sequence). CDR3 amino acids: CSASGQDSYEQYF. In DNA form, the CDR3 reads TGCAGTGCCAGCGGACAGGACTCCTACGAGCAGTACTTC.

The rearrangement uses TRBV20-1 and TRBJ2-5, with 8 positions matching TRBD2. The germline gives CDR1 DFQATT, CDR2 SNEGSKA (reference sequence). The CDR3 loop spans 15 amino acids. After removal of 6 bases from V and 5 bases from J, the junction contained 14 bases not matched to a gene. The CDR3 sequence: CSAFEPGGAGETQYF. The CDR3 DNA is TGCAGTGCCTTCGAGCCGGGGGGGGCCGGGGAGACCCAGTACTTC.

The chain joins TRBV7-9 to TRBJ1-5; D is unclear. CDR1 is SEHNR and CDR2 is FQNEAQ in the germline V gene (reference sequence). This CDR3 region has 15 residues. Trimming pared 1 base from V and 5 bases from J, leaving 12 bases between. The CDR3 region has the DNA TGTGCCAGCAGCTTAGATAGGGCAGGCCATCAGCCCCAGCATTTT. Amino acids: CASSLDRAGHQPQHF.

This rearrangement joins TRBV19 to TRBJ1-1; no reliable D call. Germline-derived CDR1 and CDR2 are LNHDA and SQIVND (reference sequence). V lost 6 bases and J 3 bases, leaving 5 bases between the germline ends. This CDR3 is built from 11 residues. The CDR3 protein is CASSMYTEAFF. CDR3 DNA: TGTGCCAGTAGCATGTACACTGAAGCTTTCTTT.

The chain uses TRBV7-9 and TRBJ2-3; D unclear. V lost 4 bases to trimming and J lost 1 base, with 6 bases between them. Per the germline V gene, CDR1 is SEHNR and CDR2 is FQNEAQ (reference sequence). The CDR3 is 13 amino acids. CDR3 sequence: CASSYLGTDTQYF. The CDR3 DNA reads as TGTGCCAGCAGCTACCTGGGCACAGATACGCAGTATTTT.

A word on this clonotype: Compared with germline, one end of the junction differs, possibly owing to a read error. The V and J genes are TRBV19 and TRBJ1-5; D uncertain. The length of the CDR3 is 15 residues. Germline lookup yields CDR1 LNHDA and CDR2 SQIVND (reference sequence). The CDR3 reads CASSMWRSDNQLQHF. As DNA, the CDR3 is TGTGCCAGTAGTATGTGGAGATCCGACAATCAGCTCCAGCATTTT.